These 19 T cell receptor beta chains came from one sample sequenced in a study of blood T cell repertoires in COVID-19. The table came from immunoSEQ multiplex PCR; TCRdb's copy has only in-frame clones and leaves some out. The sample contains 180,000 or so clones, around nine tenths of which appear only once. The sequencing input was peripheral blood. The receptors come from a man in his forties or fifties with acute or convalescent COVID-19.

This clone was counted a few times. The V and J genes are TRBV7-9 and TRBJ2-7, with D possibly being TRBD1 (5 bases). From germline, CDR1 is SEHNR and CDR2 FQNEAQ (reference sequence). This CDR3 region has 13 residues. With 6 bases removed from V and 5 bases from J, the gap between germline ends came to 14 bases. The CDR3 DNA is TGTGCCAGCAGTTCTGGACATCTCGACGAGCAGTACTTC. It specifies CASSSGHLDEQYF.

The gene calls are TRBV11-2 and TRBJ2-7; weak D call: TRBD2 (5 bases). Germline V gene sequence: CDR1 SGHAT, CDR2 FQNNGV. The germline V and J ends were trimmed by 1 base and 3 bases, with 10 bases remaining between them. The CDR3 extends over 14 amino acids. CDR3: CASSLGGRIYEQYF. For the CDR3, the DNA is TGTGCCAGCAGCTTAGGCGGGCGAATCTACGAGCAGTACTTC.

The genes are TRBV5-1 and TRBJ2-3, with a tentative D call TRBD2 (6 bases). In germline, CDR1 is SGHRS, CDR2 YFSETQ. This CDR3 has 18 amino acids. With 4 bases removed from V and 2 bases from J, the gap between germline ends came to 23 bases. CDR3 nucleotide sequence: TGCGCCAGCAGCCTGGGAGCGACGAGGGACTGGCTCACAGATACGCAGTATTTT. Residues: CASSLGATRDWLTDTQYF.

This chain links TRBV27 with TRBJ1-1, with D possibly TRBD1 on 6 matching bases. V lost 3 bases to trimming and J lost 11 bases, with 13 bases between them. Germline lookup yields CDR1 MNHEY and CDR2 SMNVEV (reference sequence). The CDR3 has 12 amino acids. CDR3 nucleotides: TGTGCCAGCAGTTTCCGGGGGGCGCAGGCTTTCTTT. Translation gives CASSFRGAQAFF.

The CDR3 reads CASSPIVAMGQGYTDTQYF. The CDR3 bases are TGTGCCAGCTCACCAATAGTGGCGATGGGGCAGGGATACACAGATACGCAGTATTTT. The chain carries TRBV18 and TRBJ2-3, with D maybe TRBD1 (5 bases). V gave up 2 bases and J gave up 2 bases, with 23 bases separating them. Per germline, CDR1 KGHSH and CDR2 LQKENI. The CDR3 contains 19 residues.

This rearrangement joins TRBV6-5 to TRBJ2-6, with unresolved D. V gave up 5 bases and J gave up 2 bases, with 10 bases separating them. Germline V gene lookup returns CDR1 MNHEY and CDR2 SVGAGI. CDR3 length: 15 residues. CDR3 nucleotide sequence: TGTGCCAGCAGTCCTAGTGGCACTGGGGCCAACGTCCTGACTTTC. Protein product: CASSPSGTGANVLTF.

CDR3 DNA: TGTGCCTGGAGGGTTTTGGGGGCGGATTTAGGCACTGAAGCTTTCTTT. It translates to CAWRVLGADLGTEAFF. The V gene is TRBV30, the J gene TRBJ1-1, with TRBD1 as a possible D gene (6 bases). Germline-derived CDR1 and CDR2 are GTSNPN and SVGIG (reference sequence). The germline V and J ends were trimmed by 3 bases and 4 bases, with 21 bases remaining between them. The CDR3 spans 16 residues.

The genes are TRBV3-1 (or the pseudogene TRBV3-2) and TRBJ2-7; 10 nucleotides match TRBD1. The trim removed 5 bases at V and 6 bases at J, leaving 7 bases unmatched. Germline-derived CDR1 and CDR2 are LGHDT and YNNKEL (reference sequence). This CDR3 contains 14 residues. The CDR3 DNA follows: TGTGCCAGCAGCACGGGACAGGGGTTCAGCGAGCAGTACTTC. This sequence encodes CASSTGQGFSEQYF.

The chain recombines TRBV6-5 with TRBJ1-6; TRBD1 matches at 7 bases. J was trimmed by 10 bases and V by 5 bases; bases with no gene match: 8. The CDR3 totals 14 residues. CDR1 and CDR2 (germline): MNHEY, SVGAGI. Here the CDR3 DNA reads TGTGCCAGCAGTCCAGGGGGAGTCCAATCACCCCTCCACTTT. Protein: CASSPGGVQSPLHF.

DNA of the CDR3: TGTGCCAGCAGCTTTGAGGGGGAGGGGGGACCCTACGAGCAGTACTTC. This codes for CASSFEGEGGPYEQYF. J is TRBJ2-7 and V is TRBV12-1; TRBD2, as called in the table, went unchecked against the DNA. TRBV12-1 is listed as a pseudogene. The CDR3 is 16 amino acids.

The chain couples TRBV2 to TRBJ2-5; D is possibly TRBD2 (6 bases). The CDR3 loop spans 15 amino acids. V was shortened by 8 bases and J by 2 bases, with 18 bases between the two germline ends. The germline CDR1 and CDR2 sequences are SNHLY and FYNNEI. The CDR3 DNA is TGTGCCAGCTGTCGTAACGGGGGTGAACAAGAGACCCAGTACTTC. Residues: CASCRNGGEQETQYF.

The chain links TRBV3-1 (or the pseudogene TRBV3-2) to TRBJ1-1; D is perhaps TRBD1 (5 bases). The CDR3 covers 14 residues. V was shortened by 3 bases and J by 2 bases, with 10 bases between the two germline ends. Germline V gene data show CDR1 as LGHDT and CDR2 as YNNKEL (reference sequence). The CDR3 region is CASSQGRVNTEAFF. In DNA form, the CDR3 reads TGTGCCAGCAGCCAGGGCAGGGTCAACACTGAAGCTTTCTTT.

The chain has TRBV7-9 and TRBJ2-1; TRBD2 might be the D (5 bases). Germline V CDR1 and CDR2: SEHNR, FQNEAQ (reference sequence). CDR3 size: 13 residues. Trimming removed 5 bases at V and 4 bases at J, with 9 bases between. The CDR3 here is CASSPGGYNEQFF. The CDR3 region has the DNA TGTGCCAGCAGCCCCGGCGGGTACAATGAGCAGTTCTTC.

This chain joins TRBV6-1 and TRBJ2-3, with a weak D call TRBD1 (6 bases). The CDR3 is 16 residues long. Germline lookup yields CDR1 MNHNS and CDR2 SASEGT. Between the trimmed V and J ends, which lost 0 bases and 3 bases, there was a span of 13 bases. The CDR3 reads CASSEAAGARTDTQYF. DNA of the CDR3: TGTGCCAGCAGTGAAGCAGCAGGGGCAAGGACAGATACGCAGTATTTT.

The chain combines TRBV6-1 with TRBJ1-5; D not certain. The CDR3 loop spans 14 amino acids. Per the germline V gene, CDR1 is MNHNS and CDR2 is SASEGT. The germline V and J ends were trimmed by 0 bases and 7 bases, with 10 bases remaining between them. CDR3 residues: CASSEASWEQPQHF. CDR3 nucleotide sequence: TGTGCCAGCAGTGAAGCCTCATGGGAGCAGCCCCAGCATTTT.

The chain links TRBV9 to TRBJ1-1; no clear D. The CDR3 loop spans 17 amino acids. Trimming pared 1 base from V and 5 bases from J, leaving 21 bases between. Germline V CDR1 and CDR2: SGDLS, YYNGEE. The CDR3 DNA is TGTGCCAGCAGCGTAACGCCGCGGCCATCGGGTCGGACTGAAGCTTTCTTT. It is translated as CASSVTPRPSGRTEAFF.

About this clone: Other DNA sequences of this sample code for an identical CDR3. The rearrangement uses TRBV6-5 and TRBJ1-5, with D unresolved. Between the trimmed V and J ends, which lost 3 bases and 4 bases, there was a span of 7 bases. CDR3 length: 13 residues. Germline assignment: CDR1 MNHEY and CDR2 SVGAGI. In DNA form, the CDR3 reads TGTGCCAGCAGTTATCGGGGAAATCAGCCCCAGCATTTT. It translates to CASSYRGNQPQHF.

This clone was observed a single time. The chain combines TRBV27 with TRBJ1-1; no clear D. CDR3 length: 13 amino acids. Trimming left V 4 bases short and J 3 bases short, with 9 bases between. Germline-derived CDR1 and CDR2 are MNHEY and SMNVEV (reference sequence). The CDR3 nucleotides are TGTGCCAGCAGTTCACGGGGAGACACTGAAGCTTTCTTT. Translating gives CASSSRGDTEAFF.

The rearrangement uses TRBV7-2 and TRBJ2-3, with 7 bases lining up with TRBD2. The CDR3 runs 16 residues. Germline V gene data show CDR1 as SGHTA and CDR2 as FQGNSA. Trimming at V came to 5 bases and at J to 8 bases, leaving 16 bases not matched to a gene. CDR3 DNA sequence: TGTGCCAGCAGCCCTCCCCGGGGAGCGGGGTGGAGTACGCAGTATTTT. It specifies CASSPPRGAGWSTQYF.